Listed below are T cell receptor beta chains from one sample, sequenced in a study of cytomegalovirus exposure and HLA in healthy donors. Profiling relied on immunoSEQ multiplex PCR, and the TCRdb table lists in-frame clones only, not all of them. The sample has around 300,000 clones; 65% to 90% are singletons. The sample comprised PBMCs. These receptors all come from a woman between 18 and 30 years old in good health and CMV-seronegative. The CDR3 runs from the conserved cysteine through the conserved F or W. D genes are given only for firm matches. The size of a clone is reported for some rows only, either as once, few or many, or as a class for expanded clones.

clone_size: .; v_call: TRBV5-6; d_call: TRBD2; j_call: TRBJ2-1; cdr3_aa: CASSSDGLAGGWSEQFF; cdr3_nt: TGTGCCAGCAGCTCGGACGGACTAGCGGGAGGGTGGTCTGAGCAGTTCTTC
clone_size: .; v_call: TRBV30; d_call: TRBD1; j_call: TRBJ2-3; cdr3_aa: CAWSPGQGTDTQYF; cdr3_nt: TGTGCCTGGAGCCCGGGACAGGGTACAGATACGCAGTATTTT
clone_size: .; v_call: TRBV7-6; d_call: .; j_call: TRBJ2-7; cdr3_aa: CASSLGDNSYEQYF; cdr3_nt: TGTGCCAGCAGCTTAGGGGACAACTCCTACGAGCAGTACTTC
clone_size: .; v_call: TRBV10-3; d_call: .; j_call: TRBJ1-2; cdr3_aa: CAISGPWSRGYGYTF; cdr3_nt: TGTGCCATCAGTGGCCCTTGGAGCAGGGGCTATGGCTACACCTTC
clone_size: .; v_call: TRBV9; d_call: TRBD2; j_call: TRBJ2-7; cdr3_aa: CASSLGLAISYEQYF; cdr3_nt: TGTGCCAGCAGCCTCGGACTAGCGATCTCCTACGAGCAGTACTTC
clone_size: .; v_call: TRBV19; d_call: .; j_call: TRBJ2-7; cdr3_aa: CASSRSGAYEQYF; cdr3_nt: TGTGCCAGTAGTAGGAGCGGTGCCTACGAGCAGTACTTC
clone_size: .; v_call: TRBV27; d_call: TRBD1; j_call: TRBJ2-7; cdr3_aa: CASTRQGPTYEQYF; cdr3_nt: TGTGCCAGCACGCGACAGGGCCCCACCTACGAGCAGTACTTC
clone_size: .; v_call: TRBV27; d_call: .; j_call: TRBJ2-1; cdr3_aa: CASILGWPFNNEQFF; cdr3_nt: TGTGCCAGCATCCTCGGGTGGCCCTTTAACAATGAGCAGTTCTTC
clone_size: .; v_call: TRBV5-1; d_call: .; j_call: TRBJ1-2; cdr3_aa: CATNPRTEVGYGYTF; cdr3_nt: TGCGCCACCAACCCGCGGACAGAGGTAGGATATGGCTACACCTTC
clone_size: .; v_call: TRBV4-3; d_call: TRBD1; j_call: TRBJ2-7; cdr3_aa: CASSQSQTGGYEQYF; cdr3_nt: TGCGCCAGCAGCCAATCCCAGACAGGGGGTTACGAGCAGTACTTC
clone_size: .; v_call: TRBV11-3; d_call: TRBD2; j_call: TRBJ2-1; cdr3_aa: CASSLESAGAGHEQFF; cdr3_nt: TGTGCCAGCAGCTTAGAGTCAGCGGGAGCAGGTCATGAGCAGTTCTTC
clone_size: few; v_call: TRBV5-1; d_call: TRBD1; j_call: TRBJ1-1; cdr3_aa: CASSFETGLLQAFF; cdr3_nt: TGCGCCAGCAGCTTCGAGACAGGGCTTCTTCAAGCTTTCTTT
clone_size: .; v_call: TRBV7-2; d_call: TRBD1; j_call: TRBJ1-5; cdr3_aa: CASSPGGSNQPQHF; cdr3_nt: TGTGCCAGCAGCCCAGGGGGGAGCAATCAGCCCCAGCATTTT
clone_size: .; v_call: TRBV2; d_call: TRBD1; j_call: TRBJ1-5; cdr3_aa: CASSRDSGEQPQHF; cdr3_nt: TGTGCCAGCAGTCGGGACAGCGGAGAGCAGCCCCAGCATTTT
clone_size: .; v_call: TRBV13; d_call: TRBD2; j_call: TRBJ2-5; cdr3_aa: CASSLEGSSGQETQYF; cdr3_nt: TGTGCCAGCAGCTTAGAGGGGTCTAGCGGCCAAGAGACCCAGTACTTC
clone_size: .; v_call: TRBV5-4; d_call: .; j_call: TRBJ2-7; cdr3_aa: CASSPDLGGPYEQYF; cdr3_nt: TGTGCCAGCAGCCCTGACCTAGGAGGCCCCTACGAGCAGTACTTC
clone_size: .; v_call: TRBV2; d_call: .; j_call: TRBJ1-3; cdr3_aa: CASSRRDAGNTIYF; cdr3_nt: TGTGCCAGCAGTCGGAGGGACGCTGGAAACACCATATATTTT
clone_size: .; v_call: TRBV2; d_call: TRBD1; j_call: TRBJ2-7; cdr3_aa: CASRLTGDSYYEQYF; cdr3_nt: TGTGCCAGCAGGTTAACAGGGGATTCTTACTACGAGCAGTACTTC
clone_size: .; v_call: TRBV28; d_call: TRBD2; j_call: TRBJ2-7; cdr3_aa: CASSARQRGGEQYF; cdr3_nt: TGTGCCAGCAGTGCACGACAGCGGGGAGGAGAGCAGTACTTC
clone_size: .; v_call: TRBV6-6; d_call: .; j_call: TRBJ2-1; cdr3_aa: CASGRSGSSYNEQFF; cdr3_nt: TGTGCCAGCGGGAGGTCGGGTAGCTCCTACAATGAGCAGTTCTTC
clone_size: .; v_call: TRBV28; d_call: .; j_call: TRBJ1-1; cdr3_aa: CASSARTGTGTEAFF; cdr3_nt: TGTGCCAGCAGTGCGAGAACAGGGACGGGGACTGAAGCTTTCTTT
clone_size: .; v_call: TRBV29-1; d_call: TRBD1; j_call: TRBJ2-2; cdr3_aa: CSVELAGGNTGELFF; cdr3_nt: TGCAGCGTTGAATTGGCAGGGGGCAACACCGGGGAGCTGTTTTTT
clone_size: .; v_call: TRBV10-2; d_call: .; j_call: TRBJ1-5; cdr3_aa: CASSESAGYQPQHF; cdr3_nt: TGCGCCAGCAGTGAGAGTGCGGGGTATCAGCCCCAGCATTTT
clone_size: .; v_call: TRBV6-5; d_call: TRBD2; j_call: TRBJ2-7; cdr3_aa: CASSTTSGRHEQYF; cdr3_nt: TGTGCCAGCAGTACGACTAGCGGGAGGCACGAGCAGTACTTC
clone_size: .; v_call: TRBV6-5; d_call: .; j_call: TRBJ1-1; cdr3_aa: CASSTDGNTEAFF; cdr3_nt: TGTGCCAGCAGTACAGACGGGAACACTGAAGCTTTCTTT
clone_size: .; v_call: TRBV29-1; d_call: .; j_call: TRBJ1-1; cdr3_aa: CSAGGETEAFF; cdr3_nt: TGCAGCGCCGGGGGAGAAACTGAAGCTTTCTTT
clone_size: .; v_call: TRBV4-1; d_call: TRBD2; j_call: TRBJ2-7; cdr3_aa: CASSPFGAGVTEPDYEQYF; cdr3_nt: TGCGCCAGCAGCCCCTTTGGGGCGGGAGTCACTGAGCCAGACTACGAGCAGTACTTC
clone_size: few; v_call: TRBV10-1; d_call: .; j_call: TRBJ1-2; cdr3_aa: CASSESRTEGHNYGYTF; cdr3_nt: TGCGCCAGCAGTGAGTCAAGGACAGAAGGCCATAACTATGGCTACACCTTC
clone_size: .; v_call: TRBV29-1; d_call: .; j_call: TRBJ2-2; cdr3_aa: CSVEEVRGLDTGELFF; cdr3_nt: TGCAGCGTTGAAGAAGTCCGAGGGTTGGACACCGGGGAGCTGTTTTTT
clone_size: .; v_call: TRBV6-5; d_call: TRBD2; j_call: TRBJ2-1; cdr3_aa: CASSYPGLASNEQFF; cdr3_nt: TGTGCCAGCAGTTACCCGGGACTAGCGTCGAATGAGCAGTTCTTC
clone_size: .; v_call: TRBV6-5; d_call: .; j_call: TRBJ1-2; cdr3_aa: CASSFHNWGSGGYTF; cdr3_nt: TGTGCCAGCAGTTTCCATAATTGGGGCTCTGGCGGCTACACCTTC
clone_size: .; v_call: TRBV7-2; d_call: TRBD2; j_call: TRBJ2-3; cdr3_aa: CASSSTSGGTDTQYF; cdr3_nt: TGTGCCAGCAGCTCCACTAGCGGGGGCACAGATACGCAGTATTTT
clone_size: few; v_call: TRBV2; d_call: .; j_call: TRBJ1-2; cdr3_aa: CASSRDYNYGYTF; cdr3_nt: TGTGCCAGCAGCCGGGACTATAACTATGGCTACACCTTC
clone_size: once; v_call: TRBV27; d_call: TRBD1; j_call: TRBJ1-1; cdr3_aa: CASSLLAGGANTEAFF; cdr3_nt: TGTGCCAGCAGTTTATTGGCAGGGGGCGCGAACACTGAAGCTTTCTTT
clone_size: once; v_call: TRBV29-1; d_call: TRBD1; j_call: TRBJ1-2; cdr3_aa: CSVSTGQHYGYTF; cdr3_nt: TGCAGCGTCTCTACGGGACAGCACTATGGCTACACCTTC
clone_size: .; v_call: TRBV6-1; d_call: .; j_call: TRBJ2-1; cdr3_aa: CASRTPPPIYEQFF; cdr3_nt: TGTGCCAGCCGAACTCCGCCCCCAATTTATGAGCAGTTCTTC
clone_size: .; v_call: TRBV6-5; d_call: .; j_call: TRBJ2-1; cdr3_aa: CASSYSLDNEQFF; cdr3_nt: TGTGCCAGCAGTTACTCTCTTGACAATGAGCAGTTCTTC
clone_size: .; v_call: TRBV10-1; d_call: .; j_call: TRBJ1-1; cdr3_aa: CASRVDRYTEAFF; cdr3_nt: TGCGCCAGCAGGGTCGACAGGTACACTGAAGCTTTCTTT
clone_size: once; v_call: TRBV29-1; d_call: TRBD1; j_call: TRBJ1-1; cdr3_aa: CSVQGQRYTEAFF; cdr3_nt: TGCAGCGTTCAGGGACAGCGTTACACTGAAGCTTTCTTT
clone_size: .; v_call: TRBV29-1; d_call: TRBD1; j_call: TRBJ1-2; cdr3_aa: CSVETGGAYGYTF; cdr3_nt: TGCAGCGTTGAGACAGGGGGCGCCTATGGCTACACCTTC
clone_size: .; v_call: TRBV30; d_call: .; j_call: TRBJ2-5; cdr3_aa: CAWMWREGVETQYF; cdr3_nt: TGTGCCTGGATGTGGAGGGAAGGGGTGGAGACCCAGTACTTC